The next 18 T cell receptor beta chains were all read from a single sample in a study of T cell changes during pregnancy in multiple sclerosis. Sequencing used immunoSEQ multiplex PCR; TCRdb keeps in-frame clones, though not all of them. Here the sample spans about 75,000 clones, 89% being singletons. The material sequenced was peripheral blood, taken in the first trimester of pregnancy. These receptors all stem from a female donor in good health, enrolled as a control in a pregnancy study.

This chain connects TRBV7-2 to TRBJ1-1, with D perhaps matching TRBD1 (5 bases). This CDR3 region has 15 residues. Germline lookup yields CDR1 SGHTA and CDR2 FQGNSA. V was pared by 7 bases and J by 2 bases, with 17 bases between. For the CDR3, the DNA is TGTGCCAGCACCCCCCGGGGGAGAGTAAACACTGAAGCTTTCTTT. Translated, it gives CASTPRGRVNTEAFF.

This chain's CDR3 is CASSPLAGSETQYF. CDR3 nucleotides: TGTGCCAGCTCACCACTGGCAGGGTCTGAGACCCAGTACTTC. This chain links TRBV18 with TRBJ2-5, with D perhaps TRBD1 (5 bases). The V end was cut by 1 base, the J end by 5 bases, with 11 bases between. The CDR3 contains 14 residues. The germline V gene has CDR1 KGHSH and CDR2 LQKENI. The entire variable domain, with the rest obtained from reference TRBV18 and TRBJ2-5, is as follows: NAGVMQNPRHLVRRRGQEARLRCSPMKGHSHVYWYRQLPEEGLKFMVYLQKENIIDESGMPKERFSAEFPKEGPSILRIQQVVRGDSAAYFCASSPLAGSETQYFGPGTRLLVL.

The chain combines TRBV7-2 with TRBJ2-1, with TRBD2 matching 7 bases. The CDR3 is 16 residues long. Germline V gene lookup returns CDR1 SGHTA and CDR2 FQGNSA. With V trimmed by 4 bases and J by 7 bases, 13 bases remained unmatched. The CDR3 DNA follows: TGTGCCAGCAGCTCCCTTTCCGGGACTATTTTTAATGAGCAGTTCTTC. It specifies CASSSLSGTIFNEQFF.

The chain links TRBV5-1 to TRBJ2-5, with 8 bases aligning to TRBD1. Germline V gives CDR1 SGHRS, CDR2 YFSETQ. J gave up 3 bases and V 4 bases, and 2 bases lay outside the gene matches. This CDR3 comprises 13 residues. DNA of the CDR3: TGCGCCAGCAGCCCGGGACAGGAAGAGACCCAGTACTTC. Protein sequence: CASSPGQEETQYF. Drawing the rest from reference TRBV5-1 and TRBJ2-5, the complete variable domain is KAGVTQTPRYLIKTRGQQVTLSCSPISGHRSVSWYQQTPGQGLQFLFEYFSETQRNKGNFPGRFSGRQFSNSRSEMNVSTLELGDSALYLCASSPGQEETQYFGPGTRLLVL.

The chain carries TRBV4-1 and TRBJ1-4; D gene unclear. The CDR3 has 14 residues. The germline gives CDR1 MGHRA, CDR2 YSYEKL. V dropped 3 bases and J dropped 8 bases, with 13 bases sitting between them. The CDR3 coding sequence is TGCGCCAGCAGCCAGACGGGAGGCAACGAAAAACTGTTTTTT. Translated, it gives CASSQTGGNEKLFF.

This clone was recorded once. The chain carries TRBV19 and TRBJ1-1; no reliable D call. Per the germline V gene, CDR1 is LNHDA and CDR2 is SQIVND (reference sequence). This CDR3 has 13 amino acids. Trimming left V 3 bases short and J 1 base short, with 6 bases between. CDR3 sequence: CASSIRRNTEAFF. In DNA form, the CDR3 reads TGTGCCAGTAGTATCCGCAGGAACACTGAAGCTTTCTTT.

In DNA, the CDR3 is TGTGCCAGTAGTGGCCGCATACCCCTGCAGAACACTGAAGCTTTCTTT. This translates into CASSGRIPLQNTEAFF. V is TRBV19 and J is TRBJ1-1, with D hard to call. Germline lookup yields CDR1 LNHDA and CDR2 SQIVND (reference sequence). Trimming left V 5 bases short and J 1 base short, with 17 bases between. The CDR3 totals 16 residues.

This clone was found once. The chain couples TRBV2 to TRBJ1-5; tentatively, D is TRBD1 (5 bases). Germline loops: CDR1 SNHLY, CDR2 FYNNEI. Trimming stripped 7 bases from V and 6 bases from J, with 19 bases between. The CDR3 extends over 15 amino acids. CDR3 amino acids: CASKLGREHFQPQHF. The CDR3 nucleotides read TGTGCCAGCAAATTGGGCAGGGAACACTTTCAGCCCCAGCATTTT.

This clone was seen a handful of times. V and J are TRBV28 and TRBJ2-7; 12 bases line up with TRBD2. V dropped 4 bases and J dropped 9; count of bases not matched to a gene: 25. The germline CDR1 and CDR2 sequences are MDHEN and SYDVKM. CDR3 length: 20 residues. The CDR3 DNA is TGTGCCAGCAGTTCCCTTATTGGGGGACGGAAAAGCGGACTAGCGGGGTCGCAGTACTTC. Residues: CASSSLIGGRKSGLAGSQYF.

With regard to this clone: The sample holds other DNA sequences that translate to the same CDR3. The genes are TRBV7-9 and TRBJ1-6, with D possibly being TRBD1 (5 bases). Trimming pared 2 bases from V and 10 bases from J, leaving 9 bases between. Looked up from germline, CDR1 is SEHNR and CDR2 is FQNEAQ (reference sequence). The CDR3 spans 13 residues. CDR3 in DNA: TGTGCCAGCAGCTTATCAGGGCCCTCACCCCTCCACTTT. Its translation: CASSLSGPSPLHF.

CDR3 DNA: TGTGCCACCAGCAGAGATCGGGGCGGGGGGGGTAAGGCAAAAGAGACCCAGTACTTC. This codes for CATSRDRGGGGKAKETQYF. The J gene is TRBJ2-5, the V gene TRBV15; 9 nucleotides align to TRBD2. The CDR3 totals 19 residues. Per germline, CDR1 LNHNV and CDR2 YYDKDF (reference sequence). Trimming took 0 bases from V and 3 from J; bases not matched to a gene: 14.

The chain combines TRBV10-3 with TRBJ1-1; 7 bases are shared with TRBD1. The J segment lost 3 bases and the V segment lost 6 bases, leaving 13 bases of the junction unmatched. The germline V gene has CDR1 ENHRY and CDR2 SYGVKD. CDR3 length: 16 amino acids. The CDR3 is CAIRGSQTGRDTEAFF. CDR3 sequence (DNA): TGTGCCATCAGAGGGTCCCAGACAGGGCGGGACACTGAAGCTTTCTTT.

This chain links TRBV2 with TRBJ2-1, with TRBD2 identical over 9 bases. The V segment lost 6 bases and the J segment 5 bases; nucleotides outside the gene matches: 5. The germline CDR1 and CDR2 sequences are SNHLY and FYNNEI. This CDR3 region has 14 residues. The CDR3 sequence is CASSRTSAHNEQFF. CDR3 in DNA: TGTGCCAGCAGCCGGACTAGCGCCCACAATGAGCAGTTCTTC.

V usage is TRBV6-5 and J usage is TRBJ1-2, with D possibly matching TRBD1 (5 bases). The CDR3 spans 13 residues. The germline CDR1 and CDR2 sequences are MNHEY and SVGAGI. The V and J ends lost 4 bases and 6 bases respectively, with 12 bases between them. The CDR3 DNA is TGTGCCAGCAGTTTCAGGGTGGTGGATGGCTACACCTTC. It encodes CASSFRVVDGYTF.

This chain links TRBV7-2 with TRBJ2-2; TRBD1 agrees at 8 bases. Germline V lookup: CDR1 SGHTA, CDR2 FQGNSA. J was trimmed by 4 bases and V by 5 bases; bases with no gene match: 9. CDR3 length: 16 residues. CDR3 residues: CASSRIRGRSTGELFF. CDR3 sequence (DNA): TGTGCCAGCAGCAGAATCAGGGGGCGGTCCACCGGGGAGCTGTTTTTT.

The V and J genes are TRBV5-6 and TRBJ2-3, with D perhaps matching TRBD1 (6 bases). V was shortened by 2 bases and J by 2 bases, with 12 bases between the two germline ends. The CDR3 totals 15 residues. Germline values: CDR1 SGHDT, CDR2 YYEEEE. CDR3 residues: CASSLVQGYTDTQYF. For the CDR3, the DNA is TGTGCCAGCAGCTTAGTACAGGGATACACAGATACGCAGTATTTT. Filled out from reference TRBV5-6 and TRBJ2-3, the complete variable domain reads DAGVTQSPTHLIKTRGQQVTLRCSPKSGHDTVSWYQQALGQGPQFIFQYYEEEERQRGNFPDRFSGHQFPNYSSELNVNALLLGDSALYLCASSLVQGYTDTQYFGPGTRLTVL.

The chain has TRBV27 and TRBJ2-1, with 14 bases that match TRBD2. Trimming at V came to 3 bases and at J to 7 bases, leaving 5 bases not matched to a gene. This CDR3 spans 16 amino acids. Per the germline V gene, CDR1 is MNHEY and CDR2 is SMNVEV (reference sequence). CDR3 loop: CASSFLGTSGSNEQFF. DNA for the CDR3: TGTGCCAGCAGTTTTCTCGGGACTAGCGGGAGTAATGAGCAGTTCTTC.

Here the CDR3 reads CASSGSGQGHYEQYF. Here the CDR3 DNA reads TGCGCCAGCAGCGGTTCGGGACAGGGGCACTACGAGCAGTACTTC. The V call is TRBV5-1, the J call TRBJ2-7; 10 nucleotides line up with TRBD1. J lost 3 bases, V lost 4 bases, and 7 bases had no gene match. Germline V CDR1 and CDR2: SGHRS, YFSETQ. This CDR3 spans 15 amino acids.